A single sample is the source of the 16 T cell receptor beta chains below, sequenced in a study of shared clonotypes between healthy human individuals. Naive CD8 populations comprised CD45RO-negative cells positively selected for CCR7, excluding terminally differentiated effector memory CD45RA+ cells. Libraries were prepared by immunoSEQ multiplex PCR; TCRdb keeps only in-frame clonotypes and omits some of them. This table holds some 2.1 million clones, just under 95% found once. Sequencing was performed on naive CD8+ T cells from PBMCs. These receptors came from a man aged 18 to 30 in good health. Some clones in this sample may be carry-over from other donors' samples.

V usage is TRBV9 and J usage is TRBJ2-3; 9 positions agree with TRBD2. The CDR3 is 18 residues long. Trimming took 4 bases from V and 0 from J; bases not matched to a gene: 12. Germline-derived CDR1 and CDR2 are SGDLS and YYNGEE. The CDR3 DNA follows: TGTGCCAGCAGCTTCCGGCGGGAGGGCCGCTCTAGCACAGATACGCAGTATTTT. This gives the protein CASSFRREGRSSTDTQYF.

A remark on this clone: At the DNA level, this CDR3 is encoded by other sequences in the same sample as well. The chain has TRBV27 and TRBJ2-7; 9 bases are a match to TRBD2. The CDR3 totals 13 residues. Germline trimming cut 3 bases from V and 3 bases from J; bases unmatched to any gene: 0. The germline V gene has CDR1 MNHEY and CDR2 SMNVEV (reference sequence). CDR3 nucleotides: TGTGCCAGCAGTTTTAGCGGGAGCTACGAGCAGTACTTC. This codes for CASSFSGSYEQYF.

The rearrangement uses TRBV4-2 and TRBJ2-7; TRBD1 matches 7 bases. The length of the CDR3 is 15 residues. Unmatched junction bases numbered 8, after V lost 1 base and J lost 5 bases. CDR1 LGHNA and CDR2 YNFKEQ come from the germline V gene. CDR3 coding DNA: TGTGCCAGCAGCCAAGGAACCGGGACAGCGGACGAGCAGTACTTC. Translation: CASSQGTGTADEQYF.

This clone was seen once. The chain couples TRBV11-2 to TRBJ2-7, with D uncertain. The germline CDR1 and CDR2 sequences are SGHAT and FQNNGV. This CDR3 contains 12 residues. V was clipped by 4 bases and J by 2 bases, with 6 bases between them. The chain's CDR3 is CASSYGPYEQYF. CDR3 coding DNA: TGTGCCAGCAGCTATGGGCCCTACGAGCAGTACTTC.

This rearrangement joins TRBV13 to TRBJ2-7; the D is unclear. The V gene's germline CDR1 is PRHDT and CDR2 FYEKMQ (reference sequence). This CDR3 contains 14 residues. The V gene lost 5 bases and the J gene lost 4 bases, with 15 bases spanning the gap. CDR3 sequence reads: CASSIWALSYEQYF. DNA of the CDR3: TGTGCCAGCAGCATATGGGCCTTGTCGTACGAGCAGTACTTC.

The chain has TRBV19 and TRBJ2-1; TRBD2 matches 8 bases. This CDR3 spans 17 amino acids. The germline V gene encodes CDR1 LNHDA and CDR2 SQIVND (reference sequence). J lost 10 bases, V lost 3 bases, and 17 bases had no gene match. As DNA, the CDR3 is TGTGCCAGTAGTATGTTAGGCGTAATTAGCGGGACGGGAGAGCAGTTCTTC. It codes for CASSMLGVISGTGEQFF.

V is TRBV5-6 and J is TRBJ1-2; 7 bases align to TRBD1. CDR3 length equals 12 residues. V gave up 4 bases and J gave up 3 bases; unmatched junction bases: 0. Germline V gene sequence: CDR1 SGHDT, CDR2 YYEEEE. The CDR3 sequence is CASSQGDYGYTF. The CDR3 DNA sequence: TGTGCCAGCAGCCAGGGGGACTATGGCTACACCTTC.

The rearrangement uses TRBV4-1 and TRBJ2-5, with a possible D match to TRBD1 (6 bases). Trimming cost V 5 bases and J 1 base, with 20 bases left between them. The V gene's germline CDR1 is MGHRA and CDR2 YSYEKL. This CDR3 spans 17 amino acids. The CDR3 DNA reads TGCGCCAGCAGCAACAACAGGGTGGACTCGGCCCAAGAGACCCAGTACTTC. This gives the protein CASSNNRVDSAQETQYF.

The chain links TRBV7-2 to TRBJ2-2; unclear D gene. Per the germline V gene, CDR1 is SGHTA and CDR2 is FQGNSA. This CDR3 has 16 residues. V lost 5 bases and J lost 1, with 14 bases in between. The CDR3 reads CASSPYGGVNTGELFF. For the CDR3, the DNA is TGTGCCAGCAGCCCCTACGGTGGGGTGAACACCGGGGAGCTGTTTTTT.

The chain combines TRBV10-3 with TRBJ2-7; D remains unclear. Germline V gene lookup returns CDR1 ENHRY and CDR2 SYGVKD. The CDR3 has 15 amino acids. Deletions cut 0 bases from V and 6 bases from J, with 15 bases between. CDR3 loop: CAISESIGVSGEQYF. CDR3 nucleotides: TGTGCCATCAGTGAGTCGATAGGCGTCTCGGGCGAGCAGTACTTC.

V and J are TRBV4-2 and TRBJ2-3; TRBD2 matches 10 bases. The V gene end was trimmed by 2 bases and the J gene end by 4 bases; junction bases not matched to a gene: 27. Per germline, CDR1 LGHNA and CDR2 YNFKEQ. The CDR3 spans 23 residues. CDR3 sequence: CASSQFWTSGEGGTVGPADTQYF. DNA for the CDR3: TGTGCCAGCAGCCAATTTTGGACTAGCGGAGAGGGGGGCACGGTGGGTCCCGCAGATACGCAGTATTTT.

The gene calls are TRBV6-6 and TRBJ2-1, with TRBD1 matching 10 bases. The junction had 11 bases not matched to a gene; V was cut back by 4 bases and J by 8 bases. The CDR3 consists of 16 residues. Germline V gives CDR1 MNHNY, CDR2 SVGAGI (reference sequence). CDR3 residues: CASSLPSRDRGDEQFF. The DNA for the CDR3 is TGTGCCAGCAGTTTACCCTCCCGGGACAGGGGAGATGAGCAGTTCTTC.

Comments on this clone: This same CDR3 is encoded by further DNA sequences in the sample. This chain uses TRBV19 with TRBJ1-2; no reliable D call. Trimming removed 1 base at V and 3 bases at J, with 6 bases between. Germline V gene sequence: CDR1 LNHDA, CDR2 SQIVND (reference sequence). The CDR3 contains 13 residues. The CDR3 coding sequence is TGTGCCAGTAGTATAGGCCCAGACTATGGCTACACCTTC. Translation gives CASSIGPDYGYTF.

The gene calls are TRBV29-1 and TRBJ2-1, with 7 bases lining up with TRBD1. Germline assignment: CDR1 SQVTM and CDR2 ANQGSEA. This CDR3 has 12 residues. The V segment lost 8 bases and the J segment 8 bases; nucleotides outside the gene matches: 9. As DNA, the CDR3 is TGCAGCACAATACAGGGGCCTTATGAGCAGTTCTTC. Protein: CSTIQGPYEQFF.

This clone was found once. The rearrangement links TRBV11-2 to TRBJ1-1, with D possibly matching TRBD1 (6 bases). The CDR3 loop spans 16 amino acids. Germline V lookup: CDR1 SGHAT, CDR2 FQNNGV. V dropped 1 base and J dropped 5 bases, with 17 bases sitting between them. This CDR3 is CASSLGVVRGFTEAFF. The CDR3 DNA follows: TGTGCCAGCAGCTTAGGGGTGGTCAGGGGTTTTACTGAAGCTTTCTTT.

The chain couples TRBV19 to TRBJ2-1; 14 bases match TRBD2. The CDR3 has 16 amino acids. V shed 7 bases and J 9 bases; nucleotides not matched to a gene: 11. Germline V lookup: CDR1 LNHDA, CDR2 SQIVND (reference sequence). The CDR3 protein is CASTPRGLAGALEQFF. Written as DNA, the CDR3 is TGTGCCAGTACCCCTAGGGGACTAGCGGGAGCTCTTGAGCAGTTCTTC.